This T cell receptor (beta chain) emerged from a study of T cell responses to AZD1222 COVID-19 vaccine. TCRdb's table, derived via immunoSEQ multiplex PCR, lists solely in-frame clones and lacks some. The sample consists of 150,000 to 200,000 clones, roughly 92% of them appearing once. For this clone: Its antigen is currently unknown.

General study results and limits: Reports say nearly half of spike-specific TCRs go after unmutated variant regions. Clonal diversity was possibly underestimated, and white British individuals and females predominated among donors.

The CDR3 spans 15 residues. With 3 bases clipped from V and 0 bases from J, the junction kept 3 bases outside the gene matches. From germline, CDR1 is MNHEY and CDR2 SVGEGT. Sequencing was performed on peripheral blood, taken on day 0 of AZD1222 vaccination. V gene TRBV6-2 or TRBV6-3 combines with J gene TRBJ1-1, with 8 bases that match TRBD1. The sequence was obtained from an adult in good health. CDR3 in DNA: TGTGCCAGCAGTTATACCAGGGGGCTGAACACTGAAGCTTTCTTT. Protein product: CASSYTRGLNTEAFF.